This T cell receptor (beta chain) was sequenced in a study of blood T cell repertoires in COVID-19. At the level of the study: The United States, Italy and Spain provided the acute and convalescent COVID-19 samples.

Original methodology: Reference gene primer amplification in the assay estimated nucleated cell counts. Sequencing used immunoSEQ multiplex PCR; TCRdb keeps in-frame clones, though not all of them. V, J and clone size are taken as reported in that table, and D and trimming were inferred from the DNA itself. This sample has about 100,000 clones; around 88% occur once, and the top ten carry 5%. The CDR3 contains 12 residues. To note about this clone: At one boundary the junction diverges from the germline segment, which might be a read error.

The material sequenced was peripheral blood. The chain links TRBV12-3 or TRBV12-4 to TRBJ2-1; TRBD2 agrees at 8 bases. The TCR was taken from a human donor in a cohort sampled during active COVID-19. CDR3 region: CASRASAGGGVF. CDR3 DNA sequence: TGTGCCAGCAGGGCTTCGGCGGGAGGAGGGGTCTTC.